This T cell receptor beta chain comes out of a study of cytomegalovirus exposure and HLA in healthy donors. Study at large: In an early release, HLA-typed donors contributed 75 million to 85 million unique TCR sequences.

The J segment lost 3 bases and the V segment lost 6 bases, leaving 5 bases of the junction unmatched. Germline-derived CDR1 and CDR2 are MGHRA and YSYEKL. This CDR3 region has 14 residues. The PCR had 60 Vbeta and 13 Jbeta primers. Profiling relied on immunoSEQ multiplex PCR, and the TCRdb table lists in-frame clones only, not all of them. Among 110,000 to 150,000 clones listed, around a tenth were seen once. This clone was counted only a few times. The antigen is unknown. Study-wide findings and caveats: It was taken for granted in presence/absence analyses that sequencing depth across donors was roughly uniform. Donors belonging to an Asian-associated ancestry cluster reportedly showed fewer N-insertions in productive TCRs than the approximately 680-donor mean, according to what a later analysis found. Previous analysis showed most TCR beta V segments were productive about 87% or about 30% of the time.

This clonotype was sampled from a man aged 50 or older in good health and CMV-seronegative. Material for sequencing was PBMCs. The V and J genes are TRBV4-1 and TRBJ1-1; TRBD1 aligns across 9 bases. The CDR3 is CASRLGQGHTEAFF. In nucleotides, the CDR3 is TGCGCCAGCAGACTGGGACAGGGCCACACTGAAGCTTTCTTT.